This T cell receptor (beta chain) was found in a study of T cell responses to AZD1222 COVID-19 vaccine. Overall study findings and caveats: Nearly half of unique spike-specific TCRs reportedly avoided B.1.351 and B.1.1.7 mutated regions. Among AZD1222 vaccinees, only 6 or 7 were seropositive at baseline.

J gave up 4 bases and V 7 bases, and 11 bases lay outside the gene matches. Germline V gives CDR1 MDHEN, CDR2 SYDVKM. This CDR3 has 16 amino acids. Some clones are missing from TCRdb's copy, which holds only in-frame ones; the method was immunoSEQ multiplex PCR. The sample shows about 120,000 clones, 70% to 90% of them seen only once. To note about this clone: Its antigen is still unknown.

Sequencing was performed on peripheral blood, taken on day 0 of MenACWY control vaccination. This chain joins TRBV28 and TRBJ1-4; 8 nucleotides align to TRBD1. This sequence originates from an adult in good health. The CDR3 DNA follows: TGTGCCAGCAACCCGGGCAGGGGGCGGGTTAATGAAAAACTGTTTTTT. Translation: CASNPGRGRVNEKLFF.